The entry below gives a single T cell receptor beta chain sequence along with its context. Its antigen is not identified. Some clones are missing from TCRdb's copy, which holds only in-frame ones; the method was immunoSEQ multiplex PCR. The data hold under 45,000 clones, with 85% to 95% observed a single time. Deletions cut 0 bases from V and 1 base from J, with 9 bases between. Germline CDR1 is MNHEY and CDR2 is SMNVEV (reference sequence). This CDR3 contains 15 residues. This sample is drawn from a study of graft-versus-host responses after intestinal transplantation. The wider study: Each patient got anti-thymocyte globulin induction, then tacrolimus and steroids for around three years. General study results and limits: There was an association between peak levels of circulating GvH clones and early post-transplant HvG declines. Recipient bone marrow held GvH clones, some seen earlier in ileum or blood. Allografts carried high graft-versus-host to host-versus-graft clonal ratios in patients having graft-donor T cell macrochimerism.

The V and J genes are TRBV27 and TRBJ1-1, with a weak D call TRBD1 (5 bases). This clonotype was obtained from a human patient who received an intestinal transplant, so some T cells may come from the graft donor. The material was PBMCs, obtained around 720 days after intestinal transplantation. Here the CDR3 DNA reads TGTGCCAGCAGTTTATCGGGTGGGGCGAACACTGAAGCTTTCTTT. Its translation is CASSLSGGANTEAFF.